The 29 T cell receptor beta chains below all came from one sample that was sequenced in a study of shared clonotypes between healthy human individuals. The protocol was immunoSEQ multiplex PCR, while the TCRdb copy is restricted to in-frame clones and leaves out a portion. The table has roughly 1,600,000 clones, less than 99% seen once; the top ten hold 0.36%. Sequencing was done on a sample of naive CD4+ T cells sorted from blood. Indicated subset: CD45RA+ positively selected. Receptors originate from a man younger than 40 in good health.

With respect to this clone: This specimen includes other DNA sequences encoding the same CDR3. J is TRBJ1-1 and V is TRBV6-4; D remains unclear. V was shortened by 5 bases and J by 0 bases, with 7 bases between the two germline ends. CDR3 length equals 13 residues. Germline CDR1 is MRHNA and CDR2 is SNTAGT. Written as DNA, the CDR3 is TGTGCCAGCAGTCGAGGACTGAACACTGAAGCTTTCTTT. It translates to CASSRGLNTEAFF.

The CDR3 sequence: CASSDEREGTYNEQFF. CDR3 DNA sequence: TGTGCCAGCAGCGACGAGCGGGAGGGTACCTACAATGAGCAGTTCTTC. J is TRBJ2-1 and V is TRBV9; the match to TRBD2 covers 10 bases. This CDR3 is 16 amino acids long. V gave up 3 bases and J gave up 2 bases; unmatched junction bases: 5. Germline V gives CDR1 SGDLS, CDR2 YYNGEE. The full variable domain, rest sourced from reference TRBV9 and TRBJ2-1, is DSGVTQTPKHLITATGQRVTLRCSPRSGDLSVYWYQQSLDQGLQFLIQYYNGEERAKGNILERFSAQQFPDLHSELNLSSLELGDSALYFCASSDEREGTYNEQFFGPGTRLTVL.

This clone appeared a single time. V and J are TRBV7-3 and TRBJ2-1; TRBD2 matches at 9 bases. J lost 8 bases, V lost 4 bases, and 9 bases had no gene match. The CDR3 contains 15 residues. Per germline, CDR1 SGHTA and CDR2 FQGTGA. The CDR3 DNA sequence: TGTGCCAGCAGCTCCCGGGCTAGCGGGATCTATGAGCAGTTCTTC. It encodes CASSSRASGIYEQFF.

This sequence joins TRBV7-9 and TRBJ2-7; 9 positions match TRBD1. With 4 bases clipped from V and 6 bases from J, the junction kept 10 bases outside the gene matches. This CDR3 spans 15 amino acids. CDR1 SEHNR and CDR2 FQNEAQ come from the germline V gene (reference sequence). The CDR3 nucleotides read TGTGCCAGCAGCTACCCGCGGGGACAGGGAACCGAGCAGTACTTC. This sequence encodes CASSYPRGQGTEQYF.

V is TRBV5-1 and J is TRBJ2-1, with TRBD1 identical over 9 bases. This CDR3 is built from 16 residues. CDR1 is SGHRS, CDR2 YFSETQ, per germline. V was pared by 2 bases and J by 8 bases, with 11 bases of the junction left unmatched. The CDR3 reads CASSFNRDRDNDEQFF. In nucleotides, the CDR3 is TGCGCCAGCAGCTTTAACCGGGACAGGGATAATGATGAGCAGTTCTTC.

V and J are TRBV5-1 and TRBJ1-1; no definite D call. Trimming shortened V by 3 bases and J by 3 bases, and 12 bases separated the two germline ends. Germline values: CDR1 SGHRS, CDR2 YFSETQ. The CDR3 totals 14 residues. The CDR3 sequence: CASSSGIWDTEAFF. The CDR3 DNA is TGCGCCAGCAGCTCGGGGATTTGGGACACTGAAGCTTTCTTT.

The V and J genes are TRBV5-1 and TRBJ2-3, with D perhaps TRBD2 (5 bases). The CDR3 sequence is 15 residues long. Germline lookup yields CDR1 SGHRS and CDR2 YFSETQ. Trimming stripped 5 bases from V and 0 bases from J, with 13 bases between. CDR3 DNA sequence: TGCGCCAGCAGTGGTAATGGCGGGAGCACAGATACGCAGTATTTT. It translates to CASSGNGGSTDTQYF.

V is TRBV28 and J is TRBJ2-7, with D unclear. Germline lookup yields CDR1 MDHEN and CDR2 SYDVKM. There are 14 residues in the CDR3. The V end lost 1 base, the J end lost 0 bases, and 7 bases lay between the germline ends. As DNA, the CDR3 is TGTGCCAGCAGTTTATTTCCTAACTCCTACGAGCAGTACTTC. It is translated as CASSLFPNSYEQYF.

The table lists this clone with a count of one. The CDR3 protein is CASHLPAEFF. The CDR3 DNA follows: TGTGCCAGCCATCTTCCCGCCGAGTTCTTC. The chain employs TRBV5-6 and TRBJ2-1; D unclear. The germline V gene has CDR1 SGHDT and CDR2 YYEEEE. Trimming removed 7 bases at V and 14 bases at J, with 13 bases between. The CDR3 has 10 amino acids. Variable domain in full (rest from reference TRBV5-6 and TRBJ2-1): DAGVTQSPTHLIKTRGQQVTLRCSPKSGHDTVSWYQQALGQGPQFIFQYYEEEERQRGNFPDRFSGHQFPNYSSELNVNALLLGDSALYLCASHLPAEFFGPGTRLTVL.

In the case of this clone: One junction end does not reproduce the germline sequence, and a read error may be involved. The chain has TRBV7-7 and TRBJ1-5; D is unclear. This CDR3 region has 13 residues. Germline values: CDR1 SSHAT, CDR2 FNYEAQ (reference sequence). CDR3 in DNA: TGTGCTAGCAGCTTAGGGATTTATCAGCCCCAGCATTTT. Translation: CASSLGIYQPQHF.

The CDR3 bases are TGTGCCAGCAGCACGGGGGGGTCTGACAGGTTTTACTATGGCTACACCTTC. Its protein is CASSTGGSDRFYYGYTF. This chain uses TRBV5-5 with TRBJ1-2, with D possibly matching TRBD1 (6 bases). V was trimmed by 4 bases and J by 3 bases, leaving 22 bases between them. This CDR3 comprises 17 residues. Germline CDR1 SGHKS, CDR2 YYEKEE (reference sequence).

The rearrangement joins TRBV6-6 to TRBJ2-2; no reliable D call. The V gene lost 7 bases and the J gene lost 3 bases, with 6 bases spanning the gap. CDR3 length: 12 amino acids. Germline V gives CDR1 MNHNY, CDR2 SVGAGI (reference sequence). The CDR3 coding sequence is TGTGCCAGCACCCGACACACCGGGGAGCTGTTTTTT. It yields the protein CASTRHTGELFF.

A word on this clone: One junction end does not reproduce the germline sequence, and a read error may be involved. The V and J genes are TRBV5-1 and TRBJ2-7; the D gene is possibly TRBD2 (6 bases). The CDR3 spans 15 residues. Germline lookup yields CDR1 SGHRS and CDR2 YFSETQ. The CDR3 DNA sequence: TGCGCCAGCAGCCGACAACTGGGGGGTTCCTCCGAGCAGTACTTC. Encoded protein: CASSRQLGGSSEQYF.

DNA of the CDR3: TGCGCCAGCAGCCAGGGACAAGGGACAGCAACTAACTATGGCTACACCTTC. Translating it yields CASSQGQGTATNYGYTF. The chain has TRBV4-3 and TRBJ1-2; TRBD1 agrees at 7 bases. V was pared by 3 bases and J by 0 bases, with 10 bases of the junction left unmatched. Germline lookup yields CDR1 LGHNA and CDR2 YSLEER. CDR3 length: 17 residues.

The rearrangement links TRBV15 to TRBJ2-7; TRBD2 matches 10 bases. V shed 0 bases and J 5 bases; nucleotides not matched to a gene: 13. The CDR3 extends over 18 amino acids. Germline CDR1 reads LNHNV; CDR2 reads YYDKDF (reference sequence). The CDR3 sequence: CATSREGSGRAGGHEQYF. Written as DNA, the CDR3 is TGTGCCACCAGCAGAGAGGGCAGCGGGAGGGCAGGGGGACACGAGCAGTACTTC.

This clone was counted a single time. V is TRBV5-1 and J is TRBJ2-2; possible D gene TRBD1, 6 bases. The V end lost 4 bases, the J end lost 6 bases, and 13 bases lay between the germline ends. The CDR3 has 14 residues. CDR1 is SGHRS, CDR2 YFSETQ, per germline. The CDR3 nucleotides are TGCGCCAGCAGCGGGACGTACAGGGCCGGGGAGCTGTTTTTT. Amino acids: CASSGTYRAGELFF.

This clone has only one observation. The rearrangement joins TRBV18 to TRBJ2-7; 7 positions match TRBD1. V was pared by 3 bases and J by 3 bases, with 5 bases of the junction left unmatched. There are 14 residues in the CDR3. Germline V lookup: CDR1 KGHSH, CDR2 LQKENI. The CDR3 DNA reads as TGTGCCAGCTCACCCTTGACAGGGTACTACGAGCAGTACTTC. Translated: CASSPLTGYYEQYF.

This clone has only one observation. This CDR3 is also generated by other DNA sequences in the sample. J is TRBJ2-3 and V is TRBV7-9, with TRBD2 as a possible D gene (6 bases). Trimming stripped 5 bases from V and 2 bases from J, with 8 bases between. Germline V CDR1 and CDR2: SEHNR, FQNEAQ (reference sequence). The CDR3 length is 13 residues. In nucleotides, the CDR3 is TGTGCCAGCAGCCGGGACTTCACAGATACGCAGTATTTT. This codes for CASSRDFTDTQYF.

The J gene is TRBJ2-7, the V gene TRBV6-1; D remains unclear. CDR1 is MNHNS, CDR2 SASEGT, per germline. This CDR3 is 16 amino acids long. The ends were cut back, 4 bases at V and 0 bases at J, with 16 bases in the middle. CDR3 region: CASSAVSGVPSYEQYF. CDR3 nucleotide sequence: TGTGCCAGCAGTGCGGTTTCTGGGGTCCCCTCCTACGAGCAGTACTTC.

The chain joins TRBV13 to TRBJ2-2, with D perhaps matching TRBD2 (5 bases). Germline V gene data show CDR1 as PRHDT and CDR2 as FYEKMQ (reference sequence). The CDR3 consists of 15 residues. Trimming removed 1 base from V and 5 bases from J, with 11 bases in between. Here the CDR3 reads CASSLVGSGTGELFF. CDR3 bases: TGTGCCAGCAGCTTAGTAGGGAGTGGGACCGGGGAGCTGTTTTTT.

The chain carries TRBV19 and TRBJ2-1; tentatively, D is TRBD2 (7 bases). Trimming took 4 bases from V and 3 from J, leaving 10 bases between them. Germline CDR1 LNHDA, CDR2 SQIVND (reference sequence). The CDR3 loop spans 14 amino acids. The CDR3 loop is CASSKGEGYNEQFF. CDR3 bases: TGTGCCAGTAGTAAGGGGGAGGGCTACAATGAGCAGTTCTTC. Using reference TRBV19 and TRBJ2-1 for the parts outside the CDR3, the full variable domain is DGGITQSPKYLFRKEGQNVTLSCEQNLNHDAMYWYRQDPGQGLRLIYYSQIVNDFQKGDIAEGYSVSREKKESFPLTVTSAQKNPTAFYLCASSKGEGYNEQFFGPGTRLTVL.

This clone was observed once. The chain uses TRBV28 and TRBJ1-1; TRBD1 is a possible D gene (6 bases). V gave up 5 bases and J gave up 10 bases, with 11 bases separating them. Germline CDR1 is MDHEN and CDR2 is SYDVKM. There are 11 residues in the CDR3. This chain's CDR3 is CASSLGGGAFF. CDR3 DNA sequence: TGTGCCAGCAGTCTAGGGGGAGGAGCTTTCTTT.

The chain links TRBV5-1 to TRBJ2-2, with TRBD1 as a possible D gene (5 bases). The germline V and J ends were trimmed by 4 bases and 4 bases, with 20 bases remaining between them. The CDR3 contains 17 residues. Germline V lookup: CDR1 SGHRS, CDR2 YFSETQ. The DNA of the CDR3 is TGCGCCAGCAGCCTCCCTCCGCCAGGGTGGAGCACCGGGGAGCTGTTTTTT. This encodes CASSLPPPGWSTGELFF.

V gene TRBV11-2 combines with J gene TRBJ2-5; 10 bases match TRBD2. Germline V CDR1 and CDR2: SGHAT, FQNNGV. This CDR3 is built from 17 residues. V dropped 5 bases and J dropped 6; count of bases not matched to a gene: 15. In nucleotides, the CDR3 is TGTGCCAGCAGCGAGGCGGTTCTAGCGGGAGTTCAAAAGACCCAGTACTTC. Amino acid sequence: CASSEAVLAGVQKTQYF.

The CDR3 sequence is CASSPILRGLAGGYQFF. CDR3 nucleotide sequence: TGTGCCAGCAGCCCCATCCTCCGGGGACTAGCGGGAGGGTATCAGTTCTTC. The J gene is TRBJ2-1, the V gene TRBV13; 16 bases agree with TRBD2. The CDR3 sequence is 17 residues long. Germline CDR1 is PRHDT and CDR2 is FYEKMQ (reference sequence). V was pared by 5 bases and J by 13 bases, with 14 bases of the junction left unmatched.

V gene TRBV7-6 combines with J gene TRBJ2-3, with 7 bases aligning to TRBD1. CDR1 SGHVS and CDR2 FNYEAQ come from the germline V gene. Germline trimming cut 5 bases from V and 0 bases from J; bases unmatched to any gene: 5. This CDR3 region has 15 residues. The DNA of the CDR3 is TGTGCCAGCAGCCCCCGGGACAGCAGCACAGATACGCAGTATTTT. Translation: CASSPRDSSTDTQYF. Full variable domain (outside the CDR3, taken from reference TRBV7-6 and TRBJ2-3): GAGVSQSPRYKVTKRGQDVALRCDPISGHVSLYWYRQALGQGPEFLTYFNYEAQQDKSGLPNDRFSAERPEGSISTLTIQRTEQRDSAMYRCASSPRDSSTDTQYFGPGTRLTVL.

The chain recombines TRBV7-8 with TRBJ1-1; the D gene is possibly TRBD1 (5 bases). The CDR3 has 16 amino acids. CDR1 is SGHVS, CDR2 FQNEAQ, per germline. V was trimmed by 7 bases and J by 2 bases, leaving 20 bases between them. The CDR3 loop reads CASIPYRGTVNTEAFF. The CDR3 bases are TGTGCCAGCATCCCCTACCGGGGCACGGTAAACACTGAAGCTTTCTTT.

A note on this clone: Other nucleotide sequences in the sample specify the same CDR3. The genes are TRBV6-1 and TRBJ2-7; D not certain. CDR1 and CDR2 from the germline V gene are MNHNS and SASEGT. The CDR3 consists of 12 residues. With 4 bases removed from V and 3 bases from J, the gap between germline ends came to 7 bases. The CDR3 DNA follows: TGTGCCAGCAGTGGGGCACACTACGAGCAGTACTTC. Its translation: CASSGAHYEQYF.

This rearrangement joins TRBV10-2 to TRBJ2-7; D unresolved. Deletions cut 5 bases from V and 1 base from J, with 9 bases between. The CDR3 consists of 13 residues. From germline, CDR1 is WSHSY and CDR2 SAAADI. The CDR3 region is CASSRYYSYEQYF. In nucleotides, the CDR3 is TGCGCCAGCAGTAGGTATTATTCCTACGAGCAGTACTTC.